This TCR beta chain came from a study of regulatory T cells in long-lasting Graves disease. Turning to the study itself: Patients met the persistent Graves' disease definition after over 5 years of antithyroid drugs with positive TSH receptor antibodies. Study outcomes and limitations: Persistent disease was characterized by preferential usage of TRBV28, TRBJ1-2 and TRBJ2-5.

This clonotype was observed many times. Its antigen is undetermined. Time point here: persistent/refractory GD, antithyroid drugs over 5 years with positive TRAb. PBMC RNA was the source of the TCR library. The CDR3 covers 15 residues. Germline CDR1 reads MNHNS; CDR2 reads SASEGT. The trim removed 6 bases at V and 4 bases at J, leaving 10 bases unmatched. With iRepertoire HTBI primers and Arm-PCR of CDR3 regions, TCR beta libraries were built. Each CDR3 protein is one row after TCRdb ran MiXCR on the multiplex PCR reads. The table has under 450,000 distinct CDR3 sequences, roughly a quarter seen once. J is TRBJ2-7 and V is TRBV6-1; 9 bases agree with TRBD2. This sequence originates from a female donor with Graves disease. This specimen was peripheral blood mononuclear cells (PBMCs), taken when the disease was refractory, from a patient treated with antithyroid drugs. CDR3 DNA: TGTGCCAGCAGGGGTAGCGGGAGCTCCTCATACGAGCAGTACTTC. Translating gives CASRGSGSSSYEQYF.